Listed below are T cell receptor beta chains from one sample, sequenced in a study of shared clonotypes between healthy human individuals. Sequencing was performed with immunoSEQ multiplex PCR; in TCRdb, only in-frame clones are kept and a portion is missing. The sample contains around 2,000,000 clones, 85% to 95% of which appear only once. The sequencing input was naive CD8+ T cells sorted from blood. The receptors originated from a man younger than 30 in good health. The CDR3 runs from the conserved cysteine through the conserved F or W. The D gene is left open where the match is weak. Not every row has a clone size; where given, it reads once, few, many or a size class.

clone_size j_call v_call d_call cdr3_nt cdr3_aa
once TRBJ2-1 TRBV7-6 NA TGTGCCAGCAGCTTGGAGGCCGGTGGGTACAATGAGCAGTTCTTC CASSLEAGGYNEQFF
NA TRBJ2-1 TRBV6-5 TRBD1 TGTGCCAGCAGTTACTCGACAGGGGTTGTTTACAATGAGCAGTTCTTC CASSYSTGVVYNEQFF
NA TRBJ2-6 TRBV7-6 NA TGTGCCAGCAGCTTAGATATTCCAGTTCCCCTCTCTGGGGCCAACGTCCTGACTTTC CASSLDIPVPLSGANVLTF
NA TRBJ2-7 TRBV13 NA TGTGCCAGCAGCTTAGGTTGGGACACCTCCTACGAGCAGTACTTC CASSLGWDTSYEQYF
NA TRBJ2-7 TRBV11-3 NA TGTGCCAGCAGCCCCAGGGGCTCCTACGAGCAGTACTTC CASSPRGSYEQYF
NA TRBJ1-2 TRBV7-9 NA TGTGCCAGCAGCTTACGTAGGTTGGAGGGAACCTATGGCTACACCTTC CASSLRRLEGTYGYTF
NA TRBJ1-4 TRBV2 NA TGTGCCAGCAGTGAAGCGCCGTACAGGGAAGGGGATAATGAAAAACTGTTTTTT CASSEAPYREGDNEKLFF
NA TRBJ2-3 TRBV5-1 NA TGCGCCAGCAGCTTGGCCTCTTCGGGACTCGTACCAGATACGCAGTATTTT CASSLASSGLVPDTQYF
NA TRBJ2-3 TRBV28 NA TGTGCCAGCAGTTTTACGGGAAGAGATACGCAGTATTTT CASSFTGRDTQYF
NA TRBJ2-1 TRBV7-6 NA TGTGCCAGCAGCTTAGAAGGCCCTGGTGAGCAGTTCTTC CASSLEGPGEQFF
NA TRBJ2-2 TRBV6-5 NA TGTGCCAGCAGTTACTCCGGGGGAGGCACCGGGGAGCTGTTTTTT CASSYSGGGTGELFF
NA TRBJ2-3 TRBV30 TRBD2 TGTGCCTGGAGTGTCGGGACTAGAGGCCGCACAGATACGCAGTATTTT CAWSVGTRGRTDTQYF
NA TRBJ2-3 TRBV27 NA TGTGCCAGCAGTTTATCGAGTCAGGGTCTAAATACGCAGTATTTT CASSLSSQGLNTQYF
NA TRBJ1-5 TRBV18 NA TGTGCCAGCTCACCATCCGGCCCGGAGGGAAATCAGCCCCAGCATTTT CASSPSGPEGNQPQHF
NA TRBJ2-2 TRBV13 TRBD2 TGTGCCAGCAGCTTACGGGGGGACACCGGGGAGCTGTTTTTT CASSLRGDTGELFF
NA TRBJ1-4 TRBV6-5 NA TGTGCCAGCAGTTATGGGCAGGCTGTAACGGAAAAACTGTTTTTT CASSYGQAVTEKLFF
NA TRBJ2-7 TRBV10-1 NA TGCGCCAGCAGTGAACTAGGTGTCTACGAGCAGTACTTC CASSELGVYEQYF
NA TRBJ2-7 TRBV9 NA TGTGCCAGCAGCGTAGGTCGAATGGGGACCGAGCAGTACTTC CASSVGRMGTEQYF
NA TRBJ1-4 TRBV6-1 NA TGTGCCAGCAGTGGCCACCGGGACGGCGTGGAAGAAAAACTGTTTTTT CASSGHRDGVEEKLFF
NA TRBJ2-3 TRBV7-2 TRBD2 TGTGCCAGCAGCCCAGCACCTAGCGGGTGGGAGGAGGGAGATACGCAGTATTTT CASSPAPSGWEEGDTQYF
NA TRBJ2-1 TRBV4-1 NA TGCGCCAGCAGCTCGAGACTGGGGGACTGGGCTTACAATGAGCAGTTCTTC CASSSRLGDWAYNEQFF
NA TRBJ2-5 TRBV6-1 TRBD2 TGTGCCAGCAGTGAAGCGACTGGACTAGGGCAAGAGACCCAGTACTTC CASSEATGLGQETQYF
NA TRBJ2-2 TRBV30 NA TGTGCCTGGAGTGTCTTGCCGAACACCGGGGAGCTGTTTTTT CAWSVLPNTGELFF
once TRBJ1-1 TRBV11-2 TRBD1 TGTGCCAGCAGTAACACAGGGGCCAACACTGAAGCTTTCTTT CASSNTGANTEAFF
NA TRBJ2-7 TRBV5-6 TRBD2 TGTGCCAGCAGCCTCCTTAGCGGGAGGTTTAACGAGCAGTACTTC CASSLLSGRFNEQYF
NA TRBJ2-7 TRBV30 TRBD1 TGTGCCTGGAGCCTAACAGGGGCGTCCGAGCAGTACTTC CAWSLTGASEQYF
NA TRBJ1-1 TRBV27 NA TGTGCCAGCAGCCCTATGACAGAAGTGCCGATTGAAGCTTTCTTT CASSPMTEVPIEAFF
NA TRBJ2-7 TRBV4-3 NA TGCGCCAGCAGCCAAGATGTGGAGGCCTACGAGCAGTACTTC CASSQDVEAYEQYF
NA TRBJ2-2 TRBV9 TRBD1 TGTGCCAGCAGCGTAGCGGGACAGGGTGGGACCGGGGAGCTGTTTTTT CASSVAGQGGTGELFF
NA TRBJ2-2 TRBV5-6 TRBD2 TGTGCCAGCAGCTTGGGTCTAGCGGGAGACACCGGGGAGCTGTTTTTT CASSLGLAGDTGELFF
NA TRBJ1-1 TRBV2 NA TGTGCCAGCAGTGCCCTCTTGGGATTGAACACTGAAGCTTTCTTT CASSALLGLNTEAFF
NA TRBJ2-7 TRBV5-1 TRBD1 TGCGCCAGCAGCTTATCCGGGACAGGGGACTACGAGCAGTACTTC CASSLSGTGDYEQYF
NA TRBJ1-1 TRBV19 NA TGTGCCAGTAGTAGTCCCTGGGAGGGGGCTGAAGCTTTCTTT CASSSPWEGAEAFF
once TRBJ1-5 TRBV2 NA TGTGCCAGCAGTACACGCCTCGATCAGCCCCAGCATTTT CASSTRLDQPQHF
once TRBJ2-7 TRBV27 TRBD2 TGTGCCAGCAGTTTAGGGGGAGGGCCCGCCTACGAGCAGTACTTC CASSLGGGPAYEQYF
NA TRBJ1-5 TRBV4-1 NA TGCGCCAGCAGCCAAGATCTCGGACACCTCAATCAGCCCCAGCATTTT CASSQDLGHLNQPQHF
NA TRBJ1-3 TRBV19 TRBD1 TGTGCCAGTTTCCCTACCCGGGACAGGTATCCTGGAAACACCATATATTTT CASFPTRDRYPGNTIYF
once TRBJ2-3 TRBV27 TRBD2 TGTGCCAGCAGTTTATTGGGTCCACTAGCGTCCTACACAGATACGCAGTATTTT CASSLLGPLASYTDTQYF
NA TRBJ1-6 TRBV27 TRBD1 TGTGCCAGCAGCCCGACAGGGAACTCACCCCTCCACTTT CASSPTGNSPLHF
NA TRBJ2-6 TRBV4-1 NA TGCGCCAGCAGCCAAGATAACGGGGCCAACGTCCTGACTTTC CASSQDNGANVLTF
NA TRBJ1-1 TRBV27 NA TGTGCCAGCAGTTTATCGAGAGGGACGGGGAACACTGAAGCTTTCTTT CASSLSRGTGNTEAFF
NA TRBJ2-1 TRBV11-3 TRBD1 TGTGCCAGCAGCATTGGACAGGGCTGGGAGCAGTTCTTC CASSIGQGWEQFF
NA TRBJ1-2 TRBV19 NA TGTGCCAGTAGAGGCGGCGGCTACACCTTC CASRGGGYTF
NA TRBJ1-4 TRBV19 NA TGTGCCAGTAGTATAGATGGGAGCGAAAAACTGTTTTTT CASSIDGSEKLFF
NA TRBJ1-2 TRBV7-9 NA TGTGCCAGCAGCTTAGGTACAGGGCCGGGCGGCTACACCTTC CASSLGTGPGGYTF
NA TRBJ2-1 TRBV30 NA TGTGCCTGGGTCGGTGGCCGGGGAGCTTACAATGAGCAGTTCTTC CAWVGGRGAYNEQFF
NA TRBJ1-1 TRBV15 NA TGTGCCACCAGCCTGGGGGGTGTCACTGAAGCTTTCTTT CATSLGGVTEAFF
NA TRBJ2-3 TRBV7-9 NA TGTGCCAGCAGCCTCGGGGCAGGGTGGGCAGATACGCAGTATTTT CASSLGAGWADTQYF
NA TRBJ2-2 TRBV5-4 NA TGTGCCAGCAGCACGACAGGGAGGGGGGAGCTGTTTTTT CASSTTGRGELFF
NA TRBJ1-2 TRBV27 TRBD1 TGTGCCAGCAGTTTACTCGGGACAGGGATCGGCTACACCTTC CASSLLGTGIGYTF
NA TRBJ2-7 TRBV6-5 NA TGTGCCAGCAGTTACGGTGCGGGTAATAACTACGAGCAGTACTTC CASSYGAGNNYEQYF
NA TRBJ1-2 TRBV5-6 NA TGTGCCAGCAGCTTCCCCGGGAACTATGGCTACACCTTC CASSFPGNYGYTF
NA TRBJ2-5 TRBV6-6 NA TGTGCCACCGAGAGGGCTCCCGGGGCGACCCAGTACTTC CATERAPGATQYF
NA TRBJ2-7 TRBV5-6 NA TGTGCCAGCAACATACAACCGGCAGTCTACGAGCAGTACTTC CASNIQPAVYEQYF
NA TRBJ2-7 TRBV6-5 TRBD1 TGTGCCAGCAGAACCAGGGGGCTCGACGAGCAGTACTTC CASRTRGLDEQYF